These T cell receptor beta chains were read from a single sample in a study of T-cell memory formation after mild COVID-19. Via MiXCR, TCRdb re-called the 5' RACE reads, giving one row per CDR3 protein. The repertoire consists of around 500,000 distinct CDR3 sequences, with 15% to 20% occurring once and the leading ten covering roughly 12%. Sequenced sample: PBMCs or a T cell subset sorted from them (not recorded which). The receptors come from an adult woman who had mild COVID-19 (a few samples of this study predate the infection). Cell type and time point are not known. Each CDR3 is given with its conserved first and last residue. Fields, in order: D gene, CDR3 length, V gene, CDR3 protein. D genes are given only for firm matches.

- 14 TRBV29-1 CSVQGVRVNTEAFF
TRBD2 16 TRBV7-9 CASSPTSGGYQETQYF
- 15 TRBV13 CASSLAEVSTGELFF
TRBD1 15 TRBV7-9 CASSSDDRGHTEAFF
TRBD1 15 TRBV7-9 CASSRGDREYNEQFF
- 15 TRBV5-6 CASSWRQNSYNEQFF
- 13 TRBV20-1 CSAPRSGLYGYTF
TRBD1 12 TRBV3-1 CASRQPGGEAFF
- 15 TRBV7-2 CASSLGPATQYEQYF
- 15 TRBV24-1 CATSDSETVTGELFF
- 16 TRBV7-9 CASSPRGISGANVLTF
- 12 TRBV10-3 CAISEGSYGYTF
- 12 TRBV15 CATSRASETQYF
TRBD1 15 TRBV2 CASTRQGPTNTEAFF
- 15 TRBV12-3/TRBV12-4 CASSPLQGFSYEQYF
- 13 TRBV7-9 CASSSRWGDEQYF
- 13 TRBV30 CASPLFGTDTQYF
- 14 TRBV30 CAWSPTGSNQPQHF
- 14 TRBV7-2 CASSLRNYNSPLHF
- 11 TRBV5-1 CASYNRETQYF
- 13 TRBV25-1 CASSEGSSHEQYF
- 13 TRBV12-3/TRBV12-4 CASSSTVNTEDFF
- 17 TRBV4-1 CASSRMRAGVTTDTQYF
- 14 TRBV7-6 CASSPGLFTDTQYF
TRBD1 17 TRBV24-1 CATSDLQSGQGTGELFF
- 14 TRBV20-1 CSARDMGKNYGYTF
- 15 TRBV7-9 CASTPGAGNNSPLHF
TRBD2 16 TRBV7-2 CASSQTALAGAGELFF
- 18 TRBV24-1 CATSDSPSRSNSNQPQHF
TRBD2 16 TRBV6-5 CASSPRWLAAAYEQYF
TRBD1 17 TRBV7-6 CASSLIDRGRMNTEAFF
- 12 TRBV6-2/TRBV6-3 CASTKSGNEQFF
- 14 TRBV15 CATSVSRLEYEQYF
- 13 TRBV3-1 CASSLSDSGEQYF
- 16 TRBV24-1 CATSDLQTEAYNEQFF
TRBD2 14 TRBV7-9 CASSSTSGTYEQYF
TRBD2 18 TRBV20-1 CSASGTGTSGGRSYEQYF
- 17 TRBV12-3/TRBV12-4 CASTHFLGVQSYNEQFF
- 14 TRBV20-1 CSARTDRRSDTQYF
- 14 TRBV27 CASSFQSGANVLTF
TRBD2 18 TRBV5-4 CASSLPLGAGGSVNEQFF
TRBD2 15 TRBV20-1 CSASGGSGTTDTQYF
TRBD1 15 TRBV6-5 CASRMDRRANQPQHF
- 14 TRBV7-8 CASSNNLNTGELFF
- 17 TRBV12-3/TRBV12-4 CASSFYRDLASTDTQYF
- 14 TRBV6-5 CASRSQGDKNIQYF
TRBD1 14 TRBV6-6 CASSFGDRASEQYF
- 13 TRBV9 CASSVDRGNEQFF
- 17 TRBV3-1 CASSQDIVGALHNEQFF
- 14 TRBV5-1 CASTIEGRNTEAFF
TRBD1 14 TRBV30 CAWNRGQTNEKLFF
TRBD2 16 TRBV4-1 CASSQYGGAPFGEQFF
TRBD1 16 TRBV5-6 CASSLRQGANNQPQHF
TRBD2 14 TRBV2 CASSPPGLGNEQFF
TRBD1 15 TRBV29-1 CSVFTGGNSGYEQYF
- 13 TRBV7-9 CASSLGQIYEQYF
- 15 TRBV29-1 CSVVSVAAQNTEAFF